This TCR beta chain comes out of a study of OX40 agonist ivuxolimab in advanced cancers. Background for the entire study: Ivuxolimab was an agonistic, fully human IgG2 monoclonal antibody directed against OX40 (CD134), a costimulatory receptor. Peripheral TCRbeta sequencing was intended to test whether TCR sequence diversity was altered and clonal T-cell expansion was caused by ivuxolimab. Intravenous ivuxolimab was administered to patients every 2 weeks at six dose levels: 0.01, 0.1, 0.3, 1.5, 3 and 10 mg/kg. Of the 50 or so patients in dose escalation, 19 had hepatocellular carcinoma, about 15 had melanoma, 9 had renal cell carcinoma and 9 had head and neck cancer. In the dose-escalation cohort, approximately 83% of patients were male, and the mean age was approximately 60 years with a range of about 23 to 79. Partial responses occurred in three dose-escalation patients: two with cutaneous melanoma and one with hepatocellular carcinoma. The monotherapy dose-escalation portion (N = 52 patients) of the phase I ivuxolimab trial is reported in the paper. Patients were allowed to have had prior anti-PD-1, anti-PD-L1 or anti-CTLA-4 therapy, and around two fifths of the dose-escalation patients had been treated with checkpoint inhibitors. General study outcomes and caveats: At doses of 0.1 to 3.0 mg/kg, clonal expansion of both CD4+ and CD8+ blood T cells was observed from baseline to week 6. Antigen specificity was not determined for the clonally expanded peripheral T cells. After ivuxolimab, expanded clones were on average more numerous among CD8+ T cells than among CD4+ T cells. In partial responders in the 0.1-3.0 mg/kg groups, normalized peripheral clonal expansion was found to be among the lowest, especially among CD8+ T cells. Low levels of normalized T-cell clonal expansion were also seen in some nonresponding patients.

The trial excluded patients who had a history of autoimmune disease or who were on systemic immunosuppression. Peripheral blood for TCR sequencing was drawn from every dose cohort at baseline, at cycle 4 day 1 and at cycle 7 day 1. The samples were taken from a phase I, first-in-human, multicenter, open-label dose-escalation trial of ivuxolimab. Adults with locally advanced or metastatic melanoma, renal cell carcinoma, hepatocellular carcinoma or head and neck squamous cell carcinoma were enrolled in the trial. CD4+ and CD8+ T cells were sorted separately from peripheral blood before TCR sequencing. Concerning this clone itself: Its antigen has not been determined. Nothing much larger sits one base from this clone, and base qualities are not available.

CDR1 is given as SGHNT and CDR2 as YENEEA, both from the germline V gene. V ends up 6 bases short and J 4 bases short, with an unmatched junction base count of 9. The CDR3 goes from the cysteine to the phenylalanine over 16 residues. Here the CDR3 DNA is all that survives: 48 bases in frame from base 1. For sequencing of the TCRbeta CDR3 region, genomic DNA was extracted from the sorted cells. The immunoSEQ Assay was used to sequence the TCRbeta CDR3 regions. Sourced from immuneACCESS, this table was stored by TCRdb with only in-frame sequences that have V and J called. A share of the clones is absent; for the studies checked, an unresolved V gene accounts for under half, and the remainder has no known explanation. Present in this sample are over 40,000 clones, approximately 91% of which were seen just once. The biggest ten clones account for around 1.5% of the sample.

The TCR originated in an adult with an advanced solid tumor such as melanoma, head and neck, liver or kidney cancer. Rearrangement joined TRBV11-3 to TRBJ2-3, with 11 central nucleotides matching TRBD1. The sample was CD4+ or CD8+ T cells sorted from blood, taken in a trial of the OX40 agonist ivuxolimab. The DNA sequence is given as TGTGCCAGCAGTAAAGGACAGGGGGCACGTTCAGATACGCAGTATTTT. Its translation is CASSKGQGARSDTQYF.